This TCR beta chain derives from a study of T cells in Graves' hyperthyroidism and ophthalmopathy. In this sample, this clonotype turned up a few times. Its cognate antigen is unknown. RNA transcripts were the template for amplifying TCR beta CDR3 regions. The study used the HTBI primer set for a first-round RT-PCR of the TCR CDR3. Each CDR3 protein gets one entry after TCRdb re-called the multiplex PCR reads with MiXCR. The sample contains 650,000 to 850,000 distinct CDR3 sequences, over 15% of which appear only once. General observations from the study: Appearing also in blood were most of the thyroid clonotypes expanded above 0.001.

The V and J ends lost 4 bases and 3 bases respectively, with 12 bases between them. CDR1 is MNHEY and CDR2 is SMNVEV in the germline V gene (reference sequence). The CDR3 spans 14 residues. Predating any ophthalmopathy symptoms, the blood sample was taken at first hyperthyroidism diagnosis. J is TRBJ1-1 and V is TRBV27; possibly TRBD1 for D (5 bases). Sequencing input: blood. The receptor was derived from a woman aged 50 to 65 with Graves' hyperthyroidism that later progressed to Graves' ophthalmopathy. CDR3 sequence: CASSSLRADTEAFF. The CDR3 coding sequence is TGTGCCAGCAGTTCCCTCAGGGCGGACACTGAAGCTTTCTTT.